The 30 T cell receptor beta chains below all came from one sample that was sequenced in a study of blood T cell repertoires in COVID-19. TCRdb's table, derived via immunoSEQ multiplex PCR, lists solely in-frame clones and lacks some. The repertoire holds over 150,000 clones, with roughly 80% as singletons. Sequencing was done on a sample of peripheral blood. Receptors were obtained from a woman of 80 years or more with COVID-19, enrolled during active disease.

This clone showed up just a few times. The chain recombines TRBV19 with TRBJ1-5; 8 bases map to TRBD1. Trimming cost V 6 bases and J 2 bases; bases outside gene matches: 18. The CDR3 totals 19 residues. Germline loops: CDR1 LNHDA, CDR2 SQIVND (reference sequence). The CDR3 region has the DNA TGTGCCAGTAGGCCACTTCCCGGGACAGGTACCTGGGGCAATCAGCCCCAGCATTTT. As protein: CASRPLPGTGTWGNQPQHF.

A note on this clone: The sample has other DNA sequences that encode this CDR3 too. This sequence joins TRBV3-1 (or the pseudogene TRBV3-2) and TRBJ1-1; D is undetermined. V gave up 1 base and J gave up 4 bases, with 7 bases separating them. Looked up from germline, CDR1 is LGHDT and CDR2 is YNNKEL (reference sequence). The CDR3 is made up of 13 amino acids. The CDR3 bases are TGTGCCAGCAGCCAAGCTCGGGGCACTGAAGCTTTCTTT. Residues: CASSQARGTEAFF.

The rearrangement links TRBV5-1 to TRBJ2-2; 8 bases agree with TRBD1. The CDR3 loop spans 15 amino acids. Germline-derived CDR1 and CDR2 are SGHRS and YFSETQ. J gave up 6 bases and V 2 bases, and 6 bases lay outside the gene matches. The CDR3 region is CASSFGQGGAGELFF. The CDR3 DNA sequence: TGCGCCAGCAGCTTCGGACAGGGTGGGGCCGGGGAGCTGTTTTTT.

The sample holds one count of this clone. The rearrangement uses TRBV6-5 and TRBJ1-6; D unresolved. V shed 5 bases and J shed 7 bases, with 12 bases lying between them. CDR1 and CDR2 from the germline V gene are MNHEY and SVGAGI. This CDR3 comprises 14 residues. The CDR3: CASSRPGENSPLHF. CDR3 bases: TGTGCCAGCAGTAGACCCGGGGAGAATTCACCCCTCCACTTT.

The chain carries TRBV7-8 and TRBJ2-3, with TRBD1 matching 7 bases. CDR3 length: 15 amino acids. CDR1 SGHVS and CDR2 FQNEAQ come from the germline V gene. V lost 0 bases and J lost 5; bases outside the gene matches: 5. CDR3 bases: TGTGCCAGCAGCTTAGCGAGGGGGCGTGTAGATACGCAGTATTTT. Translating gives CASSLARGRVDTQYF. Using reference TRBV7-8 and TRBJ2-3 for the parts outside the CDR3, the full variable domain is GAGVSQSPRYKVAKRGQDVALRCDPISGHVSLFWYQQALGQGPEFLTYFQNEAQLDKSGLPSDRFFAERPEGSVSTLKIQRTQQEDSAVYLCASSLARGRVDTQYFGPGTRLTVL.

The V and J genes are TRBV5-4 and TRBJ2-3; TRBD2 aligns across 15 bases. Germline CDR1 is SGHNT and CDR2 is YYREEE (reference sequence). V shed 0 bases, J shed 6 bases, and the junction held 5 bases outside the gene matches. There are 17 residues in the CDR3. In nucleotides, the CDR3 is TGTGCCAGCAGCTTGGACGGAGGGACTAGCGGGAGGGATACGCAGTATTTT. Translating gives CASSLDGGTSGRDTQYF.

This chain uses TRBV28 with TRBJ2-5, with 13 positions matching TRBD2. V gave up 6 bases and J gave up 1 base; unmatched junction bases: 5. Looked up from germline, CDR1 is MDHEN and CDR2 is SYDVKM. The CDR3 sequence is 16 residues long. The CDR3 protein is CASSWGLAGSQETQYF. The CDR3 region has the DNA TGTGCCAGCAGCTGGGGACTAGCGGGAAGCCAAGAGACCCAGTACTTC.

The V and J genes are TRBV25-1 and TRBJ1-6; unclear D gene. V was trimmed by 5 bases and J by 16 bases, leaving 15 bases between them. CDR1 is MGHDK, CDR2 SYGVNS, per germline. This CDR3 has 12 amino acids. CDR3: CASSPRAGVLHF. The CDR3 bases are TGTGCCAGCAGTCCAAGGGCCGGGGTACTCCACTTT.

The J gene is TRBJ1-1, the V gene TRBV7-3, with 10 bases fitting TRBD1. V lost 5 bases to trimming and J lost 3 bases; unmatched junction nucleotides: 9. CDR3 length equals 16 residues. Germline V CDR1 and CDR2: SGHTA, FQGTGA. The CDR3 region has the DNA TGTGCCAGCAGCCCCTCCATCGGACAGGGGGACACTGAAGCTTTCTTT. Amino acid sequence: CASSPSIGQGDTEAFF.

The chain combines TRBV3-1 (or the pseudogene TRBV3-2) with TRBJ1-3, with D unresolved. The V end was cut by 9 bases, the J end by 6 bases, with 21 bases between. This CDR3 comprises 15 residues. Per the germline V gene, CDR1 is LGHDT and CDR2 is YNNKEL (reference sequence). The CDR3 sequence: CARWQVSQKENTIYF. DNA of the CDR3: TGTGCCAGGTGGCAGGTCTCTCAGAAGGAAAACACCATATATTTT.

V is TRBV4-3 and J is TRBJ2-1; no clear D gene. With 1 base removed from V and 0 bases from J, the gap between germline ends came to 10 bases. Germline V CDR1 and CDR2: LGHNA, YSLEER. This CDR3 has 16 residues. CDR3 in DNA: TGCGCCAGCAGCCAAGTCGGGTTAGCCTCCTACAATGAGCAGTTCTTC. Its protein product is CASSQVGLASYNEQFF.

The genes are TRBV4-2 and TRBJ2-7; D call uncertain. V was cut by 0 bases and J by 3 bases, with 6 bases left in between. CDR3 length: 13 residues. Germline V gene lookup returns CDR1 LGHNA and CDR2 YNFKEQ. The CDR3 here is CASSQDRGYEQYF. CDR3 coding DNA: TGTGCCAGCAGCCAAGATCGCGGCTACGAGCAGTACTTC.

The V call is TRBV6-5, the J call TRBJ2-6; TRBD1 is a possible D gene (6 bases). The CDR3 covers 15 residues. The germline CDR1 and CDR2 sequences are MNHEY and SVGAGI. V was pared by 2 bases and J by 7 bases, with 12 bases between. CDR3: CASSYPGTTANVLTF. In DNA form, the CDR3 reads TGTGCCAGCAGTTACCCGGGGACAACCGCCAACGTCCTGACTTTC.

V gene TRBV7-8 combines with J gene TRBJ1-1, with D possibly TRBD1 on 6 matching bases. V shed 5 bases and J shed 7 bases, with 14 bases lying between them. This CDR3 contains 13 residues. Germline V lookup: CDR1 SGHVS, CDR2 FQNEAQ. CDR3 bases: TGTGCCAGCAGCGCGGGGGCGTGGGGTGAAGCTTTCTTT. Protein sequence: CASSAGAWGEAFF.

This clone appeared a few times. The V gene is TRBV6-2 or TRBV6-3, the J gene TRBJ2-7, with 13 bases fitting TRBD2. Germline loops: CDR1 MNHEY, CDR2 SVGEGT. With 5 bases clipped from V and 2 bases from J, the junction kept 3 bases outside the gene matches. The CDR3 has 15 residues. In DNA form, the CDR3 reads TGTGCCAGCAGTCCCGGACTAGCGGGGGCCTACGAGCAGTACTTC. Its translation: CASSPGLAGAYEQYF.

V usage is TRBV5-5 and J usage is TRBJ2-5; tentative D call: TRBD2 (6 bases). The V and J ends lost 0 bases and 7 bases respectively, with 13 bases between them. The CDR3 has 14 amino acids. In germline, CDR1 is SGHKS, CDR2 YYEKEE (reference sequence). The CDR3 protein is CASSLAGDRLTQYF. Here the CDR3 DNA reads TGTGCCAGCAGCTTGGCGGGGGATAGGCTGACCCAGTACTTC.

The chain recombines TRBV7-2 with TRBJ2-5; D perhaps matches TRBD2 (6 bases). V was cut by 5 bases and J by 5 bases, with 18 bases left in between. The CDR3 has 15 amino acids. CDR1 and CDR2 from the germline V gene are SGHTA and FQGNSA. The CDR3 loop is CASSPRRALAETQYF. CDR3 nucleotide sequence: TGTGCCAGCAGCCCAAGGAGGGCCCTCGCGGAGACCCAGTACTTC.

This chain joins TRBV12-5 and TRBJ1-6, with 11 positions matching TRBD1. V shed 2 bases and J 5 bases; nucleotides not matched to a gene: 8. The CDR3 has 18 amino acids. Germline V gives CDR1 LGHNT, CDR2 FRNRAP. CDR3 DNA sequence: TGTGCTAGTGGTTTGATCAGAGGGACAGGGGGGCATAATTCACCCCTCCACTTT. The encoded protein is CASGLIRGTGGHNSPLHF.

The table lists this clone with a count of one. The genes are TRBV5-1 and TRBJ2-3, with TRBD2 matching over 9 bases. The CDR3 is 15 residues long. Germline V CDR1 and CDR2: SGHRS, YFSETQ. The J segment lost 5 bases and the V segment lost 0 bases, leaving 4 bases of the junction unmatched. CDR3 sequence reads: CASSLAAGGIDTQYF. CDR3 sequence (DNA): TGCGCCAGCAGCTTGGCCGCGGGAGGGATAGATACGCAGTATTTT. The variable domain in full, with the rest retrieved from reference TRBV5-1 and TRBJ2-3, is KAGVTQTPRYLIKTRGQQVTLSCSPISGHRSVSWYQQTPGQGLQFLFEYFSETQRNKGNFPGRFSGRQFSNSRSEMNVSTLELGDSALYLCASSLAAGGIDTQYFGPGTRLTVL.

J is TRBJ1-2 and V is TRBV7-2; a weak D match, TRBD1 (5 bases). Germline values: CDR1 SGHTA, CDR2 FQGNSA. Trimming pared 1 base from V and 8 bases from J, leaving 11 bases between. The CDR3 is 13 amino acids. The CDR3 protein is CASSLEGIRGYTF. The CDR3 nucleotides are TGTGCCAGCAGCTTAGAGGGGATTCGGGGCTACACCTTC. Full variable domain (outside the CDR3, taken from reference TRBV7-2 and TRBJ1-2): GAGVSQSPSNKVTEKGKDVELRCDPISGHTALYWYRQSLGQGLEFLIYFQGNSAPDKSGLPSDRFSAERTGGSVSTLTIQRTQQEDSAVYLCASSLEGIRGYTFGSGTRLTVV.

The chain is built from TRBV23-1 and TRBJ1-2; no clear D. TRBV23-1 is classed as an ORF, of uncertain function. V was pared by 7 bases and J by 4 bases, with 19 bases between. The CDR3 length is 15 residues. The CDR3 sequence is CASNYKGAGGYGYTF. DNA of the CDR3: TGCGCCAGCAATTATAAGGGCGCCGGAGGCTATGGCTACACCTTC.

To note about this clone: Additional DNA sequences in this sample encode the identical CDR3. The gene calls are TRBV19 and TRBJ1-1; 9 bases match TRBD1. The CDR3 extends over 16 amino acids. V lost 3 bases to trimming and J lost 0 bases; unmatched junction nucleotides: 5. Germline CDR1 reads LNHDA; CDR2 reads SQIVND (reference sequence). Here the CDR3 reads CASSIRTGGMNTEAFF. Here the CDR3 DNA reads TGTGCCAGTAGTATTCGTACAGGGGGCATGAACACTGAAGCTTTCTTT.

DNA for the CDR3: TGTGCCAGCAGCTCTCCAATGAGGACCGGGGAGCTGTTTTTT. Translation gives CASSSPMRTGELFF. This chain links TRBV11-3 with TRBJ2-2; D unresolved. The CDR3 sequence is 14 residues long. Trimming stripped 4 bases from V and 5 bases from J, with 11 bases between. Germline lookup yields CDR1 SGHNT and CDR2 YENEEA. Complete variable domain (other parts from reference TRBV11-3 and TRBJ2-2): EAGVVQSPRYKIIEKKQPVAFWCNPISGHNTLYWYLQNLGQGPELLIRYENEEAVDDSQLPKDRFSAERLKGVDSTLKIQPAELGDSAVYLCASSSPMRTGELFFGEGSRLTVL.

The chain recombines TRBV20-1 with TRBJ1-5, with a tentative D call TRBD1 (6 bases). Looked up from germline, CDR1 is DFQATT and CDR2 is SNEGSKA (reference sequence). Trimming removed 3 bases from V and 7 bases from J, with 13 bases in between. The CDR3 has 13 amino acids. Here the CDR3 reads CSASLQGRQPQHF. CDR3 nucleotide sequence: TGCAGTGCTAGTCTACAGGGTCGCCAGCCCCAGCATTTT.

V is TRBV4-1 and J is TRBJ1-2; 7 bases align to TRBD1. Unmatched junction bases numbered 13, after V lost 0 bases and J lost 6 bases. CDR1 MGHRA and CDR2 YSYEKL come from the germline V gene. CDR3 length equals 17 residues. CDR3 coding DNA: TGCGCCAGCAGCCAAGATCGGAGACAGGGTAAATATGATGGCTACACCTTC. Amino acids: CASSQDRRQGKYDGYTF.

Only a few counts were recorded for this clone. CDR3: CAWMDRISSYNSPLHF. The CDR3 DNA reads as TGTGCCTGGATGGACAGAATAAGCTCCTATAATTCACCCCTCCACTTT. V gene TRBV30 combines with J gene TRBJ1-6; perhaps TRBD1 as D (6 bases). The CDR3 consists of 16 residues. Germline CDR1 and CDR2: GTSNPN and SVGIG (reference sequence). Between the trimmed V and J ends, which lost 4 bases and 0 bases, there was a span of 13 bases.

The V call is TRBV10-3, the J call TRBJ1-2; 9 nucleotides agree with TRBD1. Germline assignment: CDR1 ENHRY and CDR2 SYGVKD. After removal of 6 bases from V and 3 bases from J, the junction contained 8 bases not matched to a gene. The CDR3 runs to 15 residues. CDR3 DNA: TGTGCCATCAGGGAGGACAGGGGTATTTACTATGGCTACACCTTC. Residues: CAIREDRGIYYGYTF.

This clone occurred once. The V call is TRBV11-3, the J call TRBJ1-1, with TRBD1 matching 9 bases. CDR3 length equals 14 residues. With 5 bases clipped from V and 4 bases from J, the junction kept 5 bases outside the gene matches. Per the germline V gene, CDR1 is SGHNT and CDR2 is YENEEA. CDR3 coding DNA: TGTGCCAGCAGCAACGACAGGGGGACCACTGAAGCTTTCTTT. It translates to CASSNDRGTTEAFF.

This clone came up a few times. The J gene is TRBJ1-2, the V gene TRBV6-5; D may be TRBD1 (5 bases). This CDR3 is built from 14 residues. V shed 2 bases and J shed 5 bases, with 12 bases lying between them. Germline loops: CDR1 MNHEY, CDR2 SVGAGI. This chain's CDR3 is CASSYVQGGYGYTF. In DNA form, the CDR3 reads TGTGCCAGCAGTTACGTTCAGGGAGGATATGGCTACACCTTC.

V gene TRBV28 combines with J gene TRBJ1-2; tentatively, D is TRBD1 (6 bases). CDR1 and CDR2 from the germline V gene are MDHEN and SYDVKM. V was pared by 5 bases and J by 0 bases, with 13 bases between. CDR3 length: 15 amino acids. CDR3 nucleotides: TGTGCCAGCAGTCACACAGGGTTAGCTAACTATGGCTACACCTTC. Its protein product is CASSHTGLANYGYTF.